This T cell receptor (beta chain) was profiled in a study of T cell responses to AZD1222 COVID-19 vaccine. Clones were sequenced by immunoSEQ multiplex PCR, and TCRdb holds only the in-frame ones, with some missing. The table has more than 150,000 clones, 88% seen once. Recipients boosted at about 4 weeks or about 12 weeks are pooled. Notes on the study in general: White British people made up most donors, females outnumbered males, and clonal diversity was possibly underestimated. Spike-specific TCR repertoires showed rising breadth and depth after two AZD1222 doses. Distributed over spike, vaccine-associated CD4 TCRs predominated at 160-218 and 743-854.

Points on this clone: Antigen unknown.

The receptor was isolated from an adult who received the AZD1222 COVID-19 vaccine. Here the sequenced sample was peripheral blood, taken 28 days after the second AZD1222 dose.

In DNA form, the CDR3 reads TGTGCCAGCAGCTTCGCAGGGGGCTCCTACGAGCAGTACTTC. Its protein product is CASSFAGGSYEQYF. The chain recombines TRBV28 with TRBJ2-7, with TRBD1 identical over 7 bases. V dropped 6 bases and J dropped 0; count of bases not matched to a gene: 5. Germline CDR1 reads MDHEN; CDR2 reads SYDVKM. This CDR3 is 14 amino acids long.